A single sample is the source of the 9 T cell receptor beta chains below, sequenced in a study of neurological immune-mediated disorders. TCRdb re-called the 5' RACE reads through MiXCR, storing one row per CDR3 protein. The data hold 50,000 to 85,000 distinct CDR3 sequences, with roughly 5.5% observed a single time. What was sequenced was PBMCs. The receptor source for this set is a woman aged 25 to 39 with multiple sclerosis.

This clonotype showed up many times. The chain joins TRBV6-5 to TRBJ1-1, with TRBD1 matching 9 bases. CDR1 is MNHEY and CDR2 is SVGAGI in the germline V gene. The V gene end was trimmed by 4 bases and the J gene end by 5 bases; junction bases not matched to a gene: 11. The CDR3 has 16 residues. This CDR3 reads CASSWGQGRTRTEAFF. DNA for the CDR3: TGTGCCAGCAGTTGGGGACAGGGACGAACGAGGACTGAAGCTTTCTTT.

This clonotype was counted at least ten times. V is TRBV5-1 and J is TRBJ2-1, with D unclear. V gave up 0 bases and J gave up 5 bases, with 15 bases separating them. Germline CDR1 and CDR2: SGHRS and YFSETQ. The CDR3 has 16 residues. The CDR3 sequence is CASSLVRVEIDNEQFF. DNA of the CDR3: TGCGCCAGCAGCTTGGTACGGGTGGAGATCGACAATGAGCAGTTCTTC.

This clonotype occurred many times. The chain links TRBV5-5 to TRBJ1-2; the D is unclear. Germline loops: CDR1 SGHKS, CDR2 YYEKEE (reference sequence). V was pared by 2 bases and J by 5 bases, with 13 bases between. The CDR3 extends over 14 amino acids. CDR3 in DNA: TGTGCCAGCAGCTTACTAGGAGCAAAGTATGGCTACACCTTC. Amino acid sequence: CASSLLGAKYGYTF.

This clonotype was seen many times. The CDR3 loop is CASSLEGYEQYF. The CDR3, as DNA: TGTGCCAGCAGCTTGGAGGGTTACGAGCAGTACTTC. The J gene is TRBJ2-7, the V gene TRBV5-4; D remains ambiguous. Looked up from germline, CDR1 is SGHNT and CDR2 is YYREEE (reference sequence). V lost 0 bases to trimming and J lost 4 bases, with 5 bases between them. This CDR3 contains 12 residues.

This clonotype was seen ten or more times. The J gene is TRBJ2-1, the V gene TRBV5-5, with TRBD2 matching over 7 bases. With 3 bases clipped from V and 4 bases from J, the junction kept 7 bases outside the gene matches. There are 15 residues in the CDR3. CDR1 and CDR2 (germline): SGHKS, YYEKEE (reference sequence). The DNA of the CDR3 is TGTGCCAGCAGCTCCGGGGGGTCCGTTTACAATGAGCAGTTCTTC. Translating it yields CASSSGGSVYNEQFF.

The table lists this clonotype with many counts. The rearrangement joins TRBV29-1 to TRBJ2-5; D gene ambiguous. V was pared by 3 bases and J by 2 bases, with 7 bases between. Germline CDR1 and CDR2: SQVTM and ANQGSEA. This CDR3 contains 12 residues. The chain's CDR3 is CSVDWQQETQYF. The CDR3 coding sequence is TGCAGCGTTGATTGGCAGCAAGAGACCCAGTACTTC.

This clonotype was counted many times. V gene TRBV11-2 combines with J gene TRBJ1-1, with D unresolved. Per the germline V gene, CDR1 is SGHAT and CDR2 is FQNNGV. The CDR3 extends over 12 amino acids. Trimming left V 11 bases short and J 5 bases short, with 15 bases between. Here the CDR3 DNA reads TGTGCCTCCTTAGAGAGTGGTACTGAAGCTTTCTTT. Protein: CASLESGTEAFF.

In its sample, this clonotype was seen many times. The V call is TRBV10-3, the J call TRBJ2-6, with no clear D. The CDR3 runs to 14 residues. Trimming took 2 bases from V and 0 from J, leaving 2 bases between them. Per germline, CDR1 ENHRY and CDR2 SYGVKD. Written as DNA, the CDR3 is TGTGCCATCAGTGAGGGCTCTGGGGCCAACGTCCTGACTTTC. Protein product: CAISEGSGANVLTF.

This clonotype showed up many times. The V and J genes are TRBV20-1 and TRBJ2-1; 12 positions agree with TRBD2. Germline assignment: CDR1 DFQATT and CDR2 SNEGSKA (reference sequence). Unmatched junction bases numbered 5, after V lost 2 bases and J lost 9 bases. The CDR3 is made up of 14 amino acids. CDR3 amino acids: CSARRLAGVIEQFF. In DNA, the CDR3 is TGCAGTGCTAGACGACTAGCGGGGGTCATTGAGCAGTTCTTC.